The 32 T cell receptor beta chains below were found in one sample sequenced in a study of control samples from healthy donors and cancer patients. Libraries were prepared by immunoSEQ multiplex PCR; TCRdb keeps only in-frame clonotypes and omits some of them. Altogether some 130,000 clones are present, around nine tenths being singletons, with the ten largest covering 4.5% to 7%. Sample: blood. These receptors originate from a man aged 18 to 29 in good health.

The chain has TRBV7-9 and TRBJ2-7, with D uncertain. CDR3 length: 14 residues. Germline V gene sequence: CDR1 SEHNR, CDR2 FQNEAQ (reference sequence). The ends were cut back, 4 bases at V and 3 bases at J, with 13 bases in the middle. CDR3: CASSSSRKFYEQYF. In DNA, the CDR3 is TGTGCCAGCAGCTCCAGCAGGAAATTCTACGAGCAGTACTTC.

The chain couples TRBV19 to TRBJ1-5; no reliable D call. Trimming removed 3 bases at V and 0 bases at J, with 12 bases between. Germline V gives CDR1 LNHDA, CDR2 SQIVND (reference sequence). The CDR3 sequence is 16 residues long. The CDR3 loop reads CASSIEHIYSNQPQHF. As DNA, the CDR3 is TGTGCCAGTAGTATTGAGCACATCTATAGCAATCAGCCCCAGCATTTT. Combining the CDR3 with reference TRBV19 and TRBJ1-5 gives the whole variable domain DGGITQSPKYLFRKEGQNVTLSCEQNLNHDAMYWYRQDPGQGLRLIYYSQIVNDFQKGDIAEGYSVSREKKESFPLTVTSAQKNPTAFYLCASSIEHIYSNQPQHFGDGTRLSIL.

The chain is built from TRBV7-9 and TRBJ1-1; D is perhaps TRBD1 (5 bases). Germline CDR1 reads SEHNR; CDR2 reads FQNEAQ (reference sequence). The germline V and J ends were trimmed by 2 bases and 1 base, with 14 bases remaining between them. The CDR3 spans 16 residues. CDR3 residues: CASSLPIGTPNTEAFF. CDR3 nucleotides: TGTGCCAGCAGCTTACCAATCGGGACCCCGAACACTGAAGCTTTCTTT.

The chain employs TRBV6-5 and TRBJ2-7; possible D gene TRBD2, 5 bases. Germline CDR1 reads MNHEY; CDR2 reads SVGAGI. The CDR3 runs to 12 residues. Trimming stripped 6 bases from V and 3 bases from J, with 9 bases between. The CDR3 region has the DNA TGTGCCAGCAGAGGGAGTGGCTACGAGCAGTACTTC. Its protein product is CASRGSGYEQYF.

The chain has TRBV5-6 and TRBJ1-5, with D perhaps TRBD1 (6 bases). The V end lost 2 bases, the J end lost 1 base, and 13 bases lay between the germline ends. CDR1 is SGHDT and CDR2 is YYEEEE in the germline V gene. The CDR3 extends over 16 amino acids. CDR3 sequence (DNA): TGTGCCAGCAGCTTTGGAGGGGGAGCCAGCAATCAGCCCCAGCATTTT. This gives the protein CASSFGGGASNQPQHF.

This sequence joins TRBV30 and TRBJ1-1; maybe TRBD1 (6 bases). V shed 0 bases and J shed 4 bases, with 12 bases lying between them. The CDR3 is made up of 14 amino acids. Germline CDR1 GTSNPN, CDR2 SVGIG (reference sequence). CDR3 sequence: CAWSVGQGPTEAFF. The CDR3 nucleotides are TGTGCCTGGAGTGTAGGGCAGGGGCCCACTGAAGCTTTCTTT.

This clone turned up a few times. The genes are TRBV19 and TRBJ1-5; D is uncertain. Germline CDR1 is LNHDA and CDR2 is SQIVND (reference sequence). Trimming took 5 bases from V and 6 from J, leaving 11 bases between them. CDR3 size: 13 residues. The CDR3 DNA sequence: TGTGCCAGTAGTCAGGTTTGGGCTCAGCCCCAGCATTTT. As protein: CASSQVWAQPQHF. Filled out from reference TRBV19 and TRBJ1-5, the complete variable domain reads DGGITQSPKYLFRKEGQNVTLSCEQNLNHDAMYWYRQDPGQGLRLIYYSQIVNDFQKGDIAEGYSVSREKKESFPLTVTSAQKNPTAFYLCASSQVWAQPQHFGDGTRLSIL.

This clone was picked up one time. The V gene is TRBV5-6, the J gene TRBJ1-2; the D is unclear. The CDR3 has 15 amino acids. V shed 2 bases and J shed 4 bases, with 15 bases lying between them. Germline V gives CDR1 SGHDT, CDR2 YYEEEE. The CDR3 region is CASSLGQAQFYGYTF. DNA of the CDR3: TGTGCCAGCAGCTTAGGGCAGGCCCAGTTCTATGGCTACACCTTC.

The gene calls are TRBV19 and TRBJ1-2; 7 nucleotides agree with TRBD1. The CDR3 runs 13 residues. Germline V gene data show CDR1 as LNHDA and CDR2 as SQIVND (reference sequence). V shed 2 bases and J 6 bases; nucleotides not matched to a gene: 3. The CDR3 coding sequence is TGTGCCAGTAGTATAAACAGGGGTGATGGCTACACCTTC. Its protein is CASSINRGDGYTF.

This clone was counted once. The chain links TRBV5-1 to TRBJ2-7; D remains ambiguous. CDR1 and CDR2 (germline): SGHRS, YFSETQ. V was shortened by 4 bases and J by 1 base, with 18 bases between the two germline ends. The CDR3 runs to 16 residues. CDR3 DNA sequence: TGCGCCAGCAGCGCAGGTTCAGGTGGAAGGTCCTACGAGCAGTACTTC. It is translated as CASSAGSGGRSYEQYF.

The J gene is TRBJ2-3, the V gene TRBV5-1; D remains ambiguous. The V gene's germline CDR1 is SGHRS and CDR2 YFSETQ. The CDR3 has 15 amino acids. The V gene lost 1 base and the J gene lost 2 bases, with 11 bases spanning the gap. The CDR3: CASSLSIQDTDTQYF. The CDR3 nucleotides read TGCGCCAGCAGCTTGTCAATTCAAGACACAGATACGCAGTATTTT.

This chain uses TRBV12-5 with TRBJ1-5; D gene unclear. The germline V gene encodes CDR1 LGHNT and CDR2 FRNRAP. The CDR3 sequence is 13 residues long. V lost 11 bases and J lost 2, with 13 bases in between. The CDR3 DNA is TGTGCTTTCGAATGTGGTGGCAATCAGCCCCAGCATTTT. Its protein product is CAFECGGNQPQHF.

CDR3: CSALKQGTNEKLFF. CDR3 DNA sequence: TGCAGCGCCCTCAAACAGGGCACTAATGAAAAACTGTTTTTT. The V call is TRBV29-1, the J call TRBJ1-4, with D perhaps TRBD1 (6 bases). Trimming shortened V by 7 bases and J by 2 bases, and 14 bases separated the two germline ends. This CDR3 has 14 residues. Germline lookup yields CDR1 SQVTM and CDR2 ANQGSEA.

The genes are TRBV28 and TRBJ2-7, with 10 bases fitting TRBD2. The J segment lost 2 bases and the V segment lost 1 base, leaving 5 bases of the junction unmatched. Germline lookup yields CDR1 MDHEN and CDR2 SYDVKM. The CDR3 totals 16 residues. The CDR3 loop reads CASSLFGLAVTYEQYF. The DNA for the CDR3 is TGTGCCAGCAGTTTATTCGGACTAGCGGTTACCTACGAGCAGTACTTC.

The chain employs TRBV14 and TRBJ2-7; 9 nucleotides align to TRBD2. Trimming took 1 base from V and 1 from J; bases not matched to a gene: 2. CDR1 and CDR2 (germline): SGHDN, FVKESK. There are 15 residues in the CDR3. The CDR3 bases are TGTGCCAGCAGCCAAGGCCTAGCGGGGTCCTACGAGCAGTACTTC. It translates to CASSQGLAGSYEQYF.

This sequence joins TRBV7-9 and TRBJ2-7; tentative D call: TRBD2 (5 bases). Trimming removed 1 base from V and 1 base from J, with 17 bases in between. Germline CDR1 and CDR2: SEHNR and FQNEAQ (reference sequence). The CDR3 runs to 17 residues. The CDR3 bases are TGTGCCAGCAGCTTAGAGGAAACCCGGGGAGAATCCTACGAGCAGTACTTC. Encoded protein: CASSLEETRGESYEQYF. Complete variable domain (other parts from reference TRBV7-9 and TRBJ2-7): DTGVSQNPRHKITKRGQNVTFRCDPISEHNRLYWYRQTLGQGPEFLTYFQNEAQLEKSRLLSDRFSAERPKGSFSTLEIQRTEQGDSAMYLCASSLEETRGESYEQYFGPGTRLTVT.

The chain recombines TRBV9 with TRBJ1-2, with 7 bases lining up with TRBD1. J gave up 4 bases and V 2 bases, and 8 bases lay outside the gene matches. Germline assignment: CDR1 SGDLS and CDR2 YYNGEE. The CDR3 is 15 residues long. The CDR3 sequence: CASSVGRAGGYGYTF. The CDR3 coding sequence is TGTGCCAGCAGCGTGGGTCGGGCAGGGGGCTATGGCTACACCTTC.

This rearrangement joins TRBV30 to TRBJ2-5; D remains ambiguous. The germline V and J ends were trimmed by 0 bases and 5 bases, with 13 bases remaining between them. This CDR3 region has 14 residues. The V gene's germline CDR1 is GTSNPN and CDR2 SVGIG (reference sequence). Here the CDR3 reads CAWSVLGLSETQYF. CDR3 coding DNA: TGTGCCTGGAGTGTATTAGGGTTATCGGAGACCCAGTACTTC.

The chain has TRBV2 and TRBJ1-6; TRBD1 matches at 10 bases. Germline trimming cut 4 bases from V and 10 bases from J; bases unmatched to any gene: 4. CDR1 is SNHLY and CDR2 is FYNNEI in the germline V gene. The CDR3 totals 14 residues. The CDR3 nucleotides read TGTGCCAGCAGTGTAGACAGGGGGCGATCACCCCTCCACTTT. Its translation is CASSVDRGRSPLHF. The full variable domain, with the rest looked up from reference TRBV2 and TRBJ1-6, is EPEVTQTPSHQVTQMGQEVILRCVPISNHLYFYWYRQILGQKVEFLVSFYNNEISEKSEIFDDQFSVERPDGSNFTLKIRSTKLEDSAMYFCASSVDRGRSPLHFGNGTRLTVT.

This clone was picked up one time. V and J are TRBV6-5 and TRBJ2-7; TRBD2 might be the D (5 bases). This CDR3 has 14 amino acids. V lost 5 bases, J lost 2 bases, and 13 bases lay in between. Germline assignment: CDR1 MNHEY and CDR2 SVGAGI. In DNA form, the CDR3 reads TGTGCCAGCAGTCCGTACAGCGGACCCTACGAGCAGTACTTC. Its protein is CASSPYSGPYEQYF.

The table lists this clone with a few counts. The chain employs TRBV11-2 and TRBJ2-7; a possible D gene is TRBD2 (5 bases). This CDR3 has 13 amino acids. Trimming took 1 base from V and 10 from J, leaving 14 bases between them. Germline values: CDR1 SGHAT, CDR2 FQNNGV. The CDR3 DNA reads TGTGCCAGCAGCTTAGCACTAGGTTCAGAACAGTACTTC. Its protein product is CASSLALGSEQYF. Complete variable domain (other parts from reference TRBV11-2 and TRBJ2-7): EAGVAQSPRYKIIEKRQSVAFWCNPISGHATLYWYQQILGQGPKLLIQFQNNGVVDDSQLPKDRFSAERLKGVDSTLKIQPAKLEDSAVYLCASSLALGSEQYFGPGTRLTVT.

CDR3 coding DNA: TGTGCCAGCAGTGAAGATAGCCTAGGGGCTTTCTTT. Its protein product is CASSEDSLGAFF. This rearrangement joins TRBV2 to TRBJ1-1; no definite D call. CDR1 is SNHLY and CDR2 is FYNNEI in the germline V gene. The CDR3 contains 12 residues. The germline V and J ends were trimmed by 1 base and 11 bases, with 11 bases remaining between them.

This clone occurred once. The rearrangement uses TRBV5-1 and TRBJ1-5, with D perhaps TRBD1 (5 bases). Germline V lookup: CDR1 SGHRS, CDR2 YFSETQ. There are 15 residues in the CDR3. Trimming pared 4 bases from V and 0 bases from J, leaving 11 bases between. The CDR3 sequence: CASSVGTGSNQPQHF. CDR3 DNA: TGCGCCAGCAGCGTGGGGACGGGTAGCAATCAGCCCCAGCATTTT.

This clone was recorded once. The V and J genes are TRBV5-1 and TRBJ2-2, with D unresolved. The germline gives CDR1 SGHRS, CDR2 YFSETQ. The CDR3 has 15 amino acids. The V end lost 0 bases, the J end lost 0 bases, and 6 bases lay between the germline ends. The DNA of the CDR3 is TGCGCCAGCAGCTTGGTAAGGACGAACACCGGGGAGCTGTTTTTT. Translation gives CASSLVRTNTGELFF.

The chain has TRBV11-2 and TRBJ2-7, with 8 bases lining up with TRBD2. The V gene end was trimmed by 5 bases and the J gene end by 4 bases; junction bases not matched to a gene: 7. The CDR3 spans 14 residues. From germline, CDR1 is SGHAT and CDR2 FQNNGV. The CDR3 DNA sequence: TGTGCCAGCAGCGCCGGGGGGGCGGTGTACGAGCAGTACTTC. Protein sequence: CASSAGGAVYEQYF. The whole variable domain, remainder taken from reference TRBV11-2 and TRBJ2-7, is EAGVAQSPRYKIIEKRQSVAFWCNPISGHATLYWYQQILGQGPKLLIQFQNNGVVDDSQLPKDRFSAERLKGVDSTLKIQPAKLEDSAVYLCASSAGGAVYEQYFGPGTRLTVT.

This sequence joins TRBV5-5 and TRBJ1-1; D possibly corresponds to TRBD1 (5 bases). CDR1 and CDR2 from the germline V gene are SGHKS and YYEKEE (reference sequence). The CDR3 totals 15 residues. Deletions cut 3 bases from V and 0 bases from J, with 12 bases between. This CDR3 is CASSSHGGMNTEAFF. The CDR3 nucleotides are TGTGCCAGCAGCTCCCATGGGGGTATGAACACTGAAGCTTTCTTT.

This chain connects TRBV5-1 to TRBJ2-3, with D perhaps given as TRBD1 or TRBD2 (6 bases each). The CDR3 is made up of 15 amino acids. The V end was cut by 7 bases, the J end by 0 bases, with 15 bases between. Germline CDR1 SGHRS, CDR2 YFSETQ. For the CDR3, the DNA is TGCGCCAGCCGGCTCCGGGGGACAAGCACAGATACGCAGTATTTT. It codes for CASRLRGTSTDTQYF.

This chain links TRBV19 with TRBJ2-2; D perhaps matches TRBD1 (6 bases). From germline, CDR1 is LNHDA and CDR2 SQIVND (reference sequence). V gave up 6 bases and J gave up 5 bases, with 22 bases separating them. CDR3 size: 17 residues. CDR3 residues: CASRSTLARGWTGELFF. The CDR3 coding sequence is TGTGCCAGTAGAAGTACATTGGCCAGGGGATGGACCGGGGAGCTGTTTTTT.

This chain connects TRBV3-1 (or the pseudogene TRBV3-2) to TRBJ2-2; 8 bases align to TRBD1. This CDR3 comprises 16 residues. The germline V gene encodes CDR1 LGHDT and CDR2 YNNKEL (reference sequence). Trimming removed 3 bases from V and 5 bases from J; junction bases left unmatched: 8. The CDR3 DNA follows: TGTGCCAGCAGCCAGTCGGACAGGGCTCGAACCGGGGAGCTGTTTTTT. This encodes CASSQSDRARTGELFF.

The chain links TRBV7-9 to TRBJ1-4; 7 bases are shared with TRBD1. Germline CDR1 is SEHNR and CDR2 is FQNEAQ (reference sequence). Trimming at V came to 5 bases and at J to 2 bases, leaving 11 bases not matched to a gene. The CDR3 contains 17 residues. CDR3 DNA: TGTGCCAGCAGCCACCGGGACAGCGGGGGGACTAATGAAAAACTGTTTTTT. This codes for CASSHRDSGGTNEKLFF.

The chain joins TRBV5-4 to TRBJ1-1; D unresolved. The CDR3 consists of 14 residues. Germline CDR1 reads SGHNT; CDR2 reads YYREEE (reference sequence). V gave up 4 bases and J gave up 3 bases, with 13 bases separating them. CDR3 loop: CASSHGNGDTEAFF. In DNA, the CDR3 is TGTGCCAGCAGCCATGGGAACGGAGACACTGAAGCTTTCTTT.

The CDR3 reads CASSLIFLGTETQYF. CDR3 in DNA: TGCGCCAGCAGCCTGATTTTCCTGGGGACGGAGACCCAGTACTTC. The rearrangement joins TRBV4-1 to TRBJ2-5; D may match TRBD1 or TRBD2 (5 bases each). CDR3 length equals 15 residues. Trimming removed 4 bases from V and 5 bases from J, with 17 bases in between. Germline V gene lookup returns CDR1 MGHRA and CDR2 YSYEKL.